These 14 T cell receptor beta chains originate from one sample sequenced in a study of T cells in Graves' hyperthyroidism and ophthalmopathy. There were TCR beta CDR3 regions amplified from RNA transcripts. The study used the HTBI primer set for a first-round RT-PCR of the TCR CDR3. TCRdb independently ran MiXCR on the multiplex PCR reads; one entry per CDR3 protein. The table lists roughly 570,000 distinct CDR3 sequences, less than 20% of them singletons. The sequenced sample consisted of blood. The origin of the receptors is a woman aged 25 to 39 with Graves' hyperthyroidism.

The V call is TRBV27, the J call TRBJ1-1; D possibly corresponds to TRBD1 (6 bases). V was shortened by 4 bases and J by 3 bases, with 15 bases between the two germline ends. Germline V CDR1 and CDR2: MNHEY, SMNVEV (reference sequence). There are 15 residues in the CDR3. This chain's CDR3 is CASSSYRERDTEAFF. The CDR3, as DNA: TGTGCCAGCAGTTCATACAGGGAGCGGGACACTGAAGCTTTCTTT.

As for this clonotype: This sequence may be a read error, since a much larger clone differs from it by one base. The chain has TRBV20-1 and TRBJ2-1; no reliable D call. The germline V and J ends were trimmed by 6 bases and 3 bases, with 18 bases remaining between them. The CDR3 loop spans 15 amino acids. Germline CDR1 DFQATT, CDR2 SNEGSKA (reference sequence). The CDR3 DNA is TGCAGTGCCCCGCGGCGGTCAGAGGTCTACAATGAGCAGTTCTTC. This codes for CSAPRRSEVYNEQFF.

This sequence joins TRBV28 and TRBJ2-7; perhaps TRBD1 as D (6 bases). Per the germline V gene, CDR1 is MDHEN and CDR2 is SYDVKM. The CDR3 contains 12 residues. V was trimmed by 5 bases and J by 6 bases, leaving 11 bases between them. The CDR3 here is CASSTGISEQYF. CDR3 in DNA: TGTGCCAGCAGTACAGGGATATCCGAGCAGTACTTC.

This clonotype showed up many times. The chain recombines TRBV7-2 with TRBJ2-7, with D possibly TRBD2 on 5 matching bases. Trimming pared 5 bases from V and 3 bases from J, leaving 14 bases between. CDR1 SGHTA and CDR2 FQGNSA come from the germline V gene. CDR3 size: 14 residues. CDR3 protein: CASSHTRMGYEQYF. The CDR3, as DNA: TGTGCCAGCAGCCATACTAGGATGGGCTACGAGCAGTACTTC.

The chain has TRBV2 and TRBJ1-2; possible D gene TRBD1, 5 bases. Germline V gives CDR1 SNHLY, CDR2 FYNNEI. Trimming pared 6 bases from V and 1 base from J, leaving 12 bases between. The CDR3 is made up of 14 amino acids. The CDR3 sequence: CASSRQPLNYGYTF. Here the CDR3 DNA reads TGTGCCAGCAGCCGACAGCCTCTTAACTATGGCTACACCTTC.

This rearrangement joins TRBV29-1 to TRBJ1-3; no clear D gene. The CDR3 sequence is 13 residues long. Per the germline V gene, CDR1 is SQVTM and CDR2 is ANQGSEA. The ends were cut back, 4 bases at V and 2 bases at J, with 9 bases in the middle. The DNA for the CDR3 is TGCAGCGTTGTAGGTCCTCCTGGAAACACCATATATTTT. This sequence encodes CSVVGPPGNTIYF.

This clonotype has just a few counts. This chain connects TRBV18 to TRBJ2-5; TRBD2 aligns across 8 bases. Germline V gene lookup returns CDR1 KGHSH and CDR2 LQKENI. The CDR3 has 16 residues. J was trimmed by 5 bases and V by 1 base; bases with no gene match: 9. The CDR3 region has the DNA TGTGCCAGCTCACCACGGGGTAGCGGGATCCGTGAGACCCAGTACTTC. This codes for CASSPRGSGIRETQYF.

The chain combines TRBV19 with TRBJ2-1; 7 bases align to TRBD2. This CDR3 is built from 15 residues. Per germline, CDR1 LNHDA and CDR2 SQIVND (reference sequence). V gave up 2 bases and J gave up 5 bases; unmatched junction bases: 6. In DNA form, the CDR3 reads TGTGCCAGTAGTATAAAACTAGCGCCCAACAATGAGCAGTTCTTC. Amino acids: CASSIKLAPNNEQFF.

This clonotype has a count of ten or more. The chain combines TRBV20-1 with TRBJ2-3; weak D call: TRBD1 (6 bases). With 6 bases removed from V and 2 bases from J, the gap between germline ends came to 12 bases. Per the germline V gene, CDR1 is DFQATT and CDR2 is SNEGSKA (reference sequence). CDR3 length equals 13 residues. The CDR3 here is CSAPDRSTDTQYF. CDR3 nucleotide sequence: TGCAGTGCCCCGGACAGATCCACAGATACGCAGTATTTT.

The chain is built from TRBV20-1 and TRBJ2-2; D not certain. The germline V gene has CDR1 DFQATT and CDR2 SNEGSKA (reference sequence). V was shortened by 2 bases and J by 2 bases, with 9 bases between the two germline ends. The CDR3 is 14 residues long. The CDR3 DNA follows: TGCAGTGCTAGAACAGCCAGAAACACCGGGGAGCTGTTTTTT. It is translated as CSARTARNTGELFF.

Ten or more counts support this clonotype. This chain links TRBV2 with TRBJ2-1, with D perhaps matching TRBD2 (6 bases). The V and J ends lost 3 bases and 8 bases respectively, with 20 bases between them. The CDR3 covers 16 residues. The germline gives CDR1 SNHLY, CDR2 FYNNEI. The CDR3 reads CASSELGGDRRYEQFF. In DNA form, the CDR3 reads TGTGCCAGCAGTGAGCTTGGAGGGGACCGGCGGTATGAGCAGTTCTTC.

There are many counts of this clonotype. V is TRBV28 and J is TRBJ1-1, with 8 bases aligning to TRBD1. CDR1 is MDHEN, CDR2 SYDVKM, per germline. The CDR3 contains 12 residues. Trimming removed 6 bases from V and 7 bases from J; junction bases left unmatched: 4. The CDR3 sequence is CASSRTGFEAFF. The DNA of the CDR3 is TGTGCCAGCAGCCGGACAGGGTTTGAAGCTTTCTTT.

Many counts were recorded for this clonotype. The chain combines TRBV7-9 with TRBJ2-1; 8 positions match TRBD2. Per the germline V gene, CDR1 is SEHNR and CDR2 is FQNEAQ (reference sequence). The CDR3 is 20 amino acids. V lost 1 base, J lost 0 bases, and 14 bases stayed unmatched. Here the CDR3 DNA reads TGTGCCAGCAGCTTAGAGGTCTTTAGGACTAGCCGGAGCTCCTACAATGAGCAGTTCTTC. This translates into CASSLEVFRTSRSSYNEQFF.

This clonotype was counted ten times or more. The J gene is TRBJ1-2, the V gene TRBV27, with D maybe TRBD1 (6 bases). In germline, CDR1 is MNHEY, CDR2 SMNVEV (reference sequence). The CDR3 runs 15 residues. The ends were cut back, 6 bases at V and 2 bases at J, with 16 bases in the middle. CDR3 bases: TGTGCCAGCAGGACAAACAGGGCTCACAACTATGGCTACACCTTC. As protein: CASRTNRAHNYGYTF.